Listed below are T cell receptor beta chains from one sample, sequenced in a study of tumor and adjacent non-tumor tissue in lung cancer. Each CDR3 protein gets one entry after TCRdb re-called the multiplex PCR reads with MiXCR. In the table there are tens of thousands of distinct CDR3 sequences, 74% of which are singletons. Sequences were obtained from distant non-tumor lung tissue. The receptors come from an older woman with non-small cell lung cancer. Both conserved end residues are part of each CDR3. The order of the fields is D gene, J gene, V gene, clone size, CDR3 protein, CDR3 DNA. D genes are given only for firm matches. Not every row has a clone size; where given, it reads once, few, many or a size class.

.,TRBJ1-5,TRBV6-5,.,CASNSQGVGQPQHF,TGTGCCAGCAATTCACAGGGTGTCGGGCAGCCCCAGCATTTT
TRBD1,TRBJ2-2,TRBV19,once,CASSQKGRRQGNTGELFF,TGTGCCAGTAGTCAAAAAGGTCGGAGACAGGGGAACACCGGGGAGCTGTTTTTT
TRBD1,TRBJ1-2,TRBV4-1,.,CTSTLIATGQNYGYTF,TGCACCAGCACATTAATTGCGACGGGACAGAACTATGGCTACACATTC
.,TRBJ2-7,TRBV6-5,.,CASSRRASLYEKNF,TGTGCCAGCAGTCGCCGGGCTTCACTTTACGAGAAGAACTTC
.,TRBJ1-2,TRBV4-2,.,CGISQDGTSNYGYTF,TGTGGCATCAGCCAAGACGGGACCTCTAACTATGGCTACACCTTC
.,TRBJ1-1,TRBV29-1,.,CSVKLSPANTEAFF,TGCAGCGTGAAACTCTCACCCGCGAACACTGAAGCTTTCTTT
.,TRBJ1-1,TRBV6-2/TRBV6-3,.,CAGSHFGAEAFF,TGTGCCGGCAGTCACTTTGGGGCTGAAGCTTTCTTT
.,TRBJ2-7,TRBV5-4,.,CARSSGDRAVQYF,TGTGCCCGCAGTAGCGGGGACAGGGCCGTGCAGTACTTC
.,TRBJ1-1,TRBV18,many,CASSLRQGNTEAFF,TGTGCCAGCTCACTGAGACAAGGAAACACTGAAGCTTTCTTT
.,TRBJ2-1,TRBV11-1,few,CASSRGFAASSYNERFF,TGTGCCAGCAGTCGGGGTTTCGCAGCGAGCTCCTATAATGAACGGTTCTTC
.,TRBJ1-4,TRBV4-3,.,CTNSRKSGGGSEKLFF,TGCACCAACAGCCGCAAGTCGGGTGGGGGAAGCGAAAAACTGTTTTTT
.,TRBJ2-6,TRBV6-5,.,CGSSLKGGGGANVLTF,TGTGGCAGCAGTCTAAAGGGAGGAGGGGGGGCCAACGTCCTGACTTTC
.,TRBJ1-4,TRBV29-1,.,CSVGDTGYEKLFF,TGCAGCGTAGGGGACACGGGATATGAAAAACTGTTTTTT
TRBD1,TRBJ1-1,TRBV7-9,.,CAGSPRGLNTEAFF,TGTGCCGGCAGCCCCAGGGGGCTGAACACTGAAGCTTTCTTT
.,TRBJ2-2,TRBV6-2/TRBV6-3,.,CAGSYSHVSGELFF,TGTGCCGGCAGTTACTCGCACGTTTCCGGGGAGCTGTTTTTT
.,TRBJ1-1,TRBV11-2,.,CASRLGVTFREAIF,TGTGCCAGCAGATTAGGGGTTACGTTTCGGGAAGCTATCTTT
TRBD2,TRBJ2-5,TRBV7-2,few,CASSLAAGGQETQYF,TGTGCCAGCAGCTTAGCAGCGGGAGGGCAGGAGACCCAGTACTTC